This TCR beta chain comes out of a study of T cell responses to AZD1222 COVID-19 vaccine. Whole-study results and caveats: At baseline, just five to seven AZD1222 recipients tested seropositive. After the peak T cell response, and only then, were repertoires sampled. Elevations in Spike-specific TCR breadth and depth followed administration of two AZD1222 doses.

V gave up 7 bases and J gave up 1 base, with 16 bases separating them. This CDR3 has 15 amino acids. Germline V CDR1 and CDR2: MNHEY, SVGAGI. Assay: immunoSEQ multiplex PCR; the TCRdb copy retains only in-frame clones and omits some. The sample has over 130,000 clones, over 75% seen once. Remarks on this clone: The antigen is unknown.

The source is an adult who received the AZD1222 COVID-19 vaccine. This chain links TRBV6-5 with TRBJ1-1, with unresolved D. Sequenced material: peripheral blood, taken 28 days after the second AZD1222 dose. CDR3 coding DNA: TGTGCCAGCACCCAGACCGGGGTGGGGAACACTGAAGCTTTCTTT. Translating gives CASTQTGVGNTEAFF.